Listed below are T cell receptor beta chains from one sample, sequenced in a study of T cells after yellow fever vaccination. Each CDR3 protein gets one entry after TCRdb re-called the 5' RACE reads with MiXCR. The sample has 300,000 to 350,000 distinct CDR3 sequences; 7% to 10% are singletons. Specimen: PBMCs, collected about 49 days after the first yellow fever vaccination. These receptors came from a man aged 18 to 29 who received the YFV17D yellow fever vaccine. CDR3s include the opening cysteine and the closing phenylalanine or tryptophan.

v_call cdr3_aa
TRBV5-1 CASRAGGGAALFAQYF
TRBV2 CASRRSGQGGEQYF
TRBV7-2 CASSLRRTKSTDTQYF
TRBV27 CASSPREGRRDTQYF
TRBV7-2 CASSLVPSGSGYTF
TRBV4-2 CASSQDQDPTLKGSPLHF
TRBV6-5 CASSYSMGDTPYEQYF
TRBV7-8 CASSPTRNSPLHF
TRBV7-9 CASKGTSAYNEQFF
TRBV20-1 CSARDSALAGGRVEDTQYF
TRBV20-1 CSARGSPGANNEQFF
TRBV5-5 CASSFQGAVQPQHF
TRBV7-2 CASSGTGRLDTQYF
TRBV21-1 CASSKVNRGRLEETQYF
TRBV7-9 CASSLTGGGYTF
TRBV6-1 CASSPGTGTNTEAFF
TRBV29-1 CSVSAMMNTEAFF